Presented here are 23 T cell receptor beta chains from one specimen sequenced in a study of blood T cell repertoires in COVID-19. The repertoire was sequenced with immunoSEQ multiplex PCR; TCRdb's copy has only in-frame clones and lacks some. This sample has 220,000 or so clones, with about 81% found just once. Sequencing was performed on peripheral blood. Source of these receptors: a woman older than 75 with COVID-19, enrolled during active disease.

This clone was observed a few times. V gene TRBV9 combines with J gene TRBJ2-1, with 8 positions matching TRBD1. The CDR3 has 13 amino acids. Germline CDR1 and CDR2: SGDLS and YYNGEE. J lost 7 bases, V lost 3 bases, and 3 bases had no gene match. CDR3 sequence (DNA): TGTGCCAGCAGCGCGGGACAGGTAAATGAGCAGTTCTTC. This sequence encodes CASSAGQVNEQFF.

The rearrangement links TRBV14 to TRBJ2-3; D perhaps matches TRBD1 (6 bases). The CDR3 totals 15 residues. The V end lost 4 bases, the J end lost 1 base, and 12 bases lay between the germline ends. From germline, CDR1 is SGHDN and CDR2 FVKESK. CDR3 residues: CASSRQVVGTDTQYF. The CDR3 nucleotides are TGTGCCAGCAGCCGACAGGTGGTCGGCACAGATACGCAGTATTTT.

The rearrangement uses TRBV4-2 and TRBJ2-3, with 9 bases aligning to TRBD2. The CDR3 covers 16 residues. CDR1 is LGHNA, CDR2 YNFKEQ, per germline. V dropped 4 bases and J dropped 0; count of bases not matched to a gene: 5. The CDR3 DNA reads as TGTGCCAGCAGCCGGGGACTAGCAGCTAGCACAGATACGCAGTATTTT. As protein: CASSRGLAASTDTQYF.

The rearrangement joins TRBV6-2 or TRBV6-3 to TRBJ2-7, with TRBD1 as a possible D gene (5 bases). V was clipped by 2 bases and J by 3 bases, with 11 bases between them. This CDR3 is built from 14 residues. The germline V gene has CDR1 MNHEY and CDR2 SVGEGT. This CDR3 reads CASSYRQGFYEQYF. CDR3 DNA: TGTGCCAGCAGTTACCGGCAGGGTTTCTACGAGCAGTACTTC.

This clone was seen a handful of times. The rearrangement uses TRBV29-1 and TRBJ1-2; 8 positions match TRBD1. The germline CDR1 and CDR2 sequences are SQVTM and ANQGSEA. This CDR3 region has 12 residues. Unmatched junction bases numbered 3, after V lost 6 bases and J lost 3 bases. The CDR3 sequence is CSVDRGYYGYTF. CDR3 bases: TGCAGCGTCGACAGGGGATACTATGGCTACACCTTC.

The chain is built from TRBV5-1 and TRBJ2-1; a weak D match, TRBD2 (6 bases). Germline CDR1 SGHRS, CDR2 YFSETQ. V gave up 4 bases and J gave up 8 bases, with 13 bases separating them. CDR3 length: 13 amino acids. The CDR3, as DNA: TGCGCCAGCAGCCCCGGGGGAAAGGATGAGCAGTTCTTC. Amino acids: CASSPGGKDEQFF.

The chain employs TRBV30 and TRBJ2-2, with D possibly matching TRBD2 (7 bases). Germline V gene lookup returns CDR1 GTSNPN and CDR2 SVGIG (reference sequence). With 2 bases removed from V and 0 bases from J, the gap between germline ends came to 13 bases. This CDR3 region has 16 residues. In DNA form, the CDR3 reads TGTGCCTGGAGTCGCCGGGGGGCAGCGAACACCGGGGAGCTGTTTTTT. Translated: CAWSRRGAANTGELFF.

To note about this clone: This same CDR3 is encoded by further DNA sequences in the sample. This rearrangement joins TRBV25-1 to TRBJ1-1; possible D gene TRBD1, 5 bases. Germline CDR1 is MGHDK and CDR2 is SYGVNS. CDR3 length: 13 amino acids. Trimming cost V 2 bases and J 1 base, with 5 bases left between them. In DNA form, the CDR3 reads TGTGCCAGCAGTGAACAGGGGAACACTGAAGCTTTCTTT. It translates to CASSEQGNTEAFF.

This clone was counted a few times. The DNA of the CDR3 is TGTGCCAGCAGCCAACCCGGACTGACTCCTGGCCCGTTCTTC. Translated: CASSQPGLTPGPFF. The rearrangement links TRBV14 to TRBJ2-1, with TRBD2 as a possible D gene (5 bases). The CDR3 has 14 residues. V lost 2 bases and J 15 bases, leaving 20 bases between the germline ends. Germline V gene sequence: CDR1 SGHDN, CDR2 FVKESK.

The rearrangement joins TRBV18 to TRBJ1-1, with TRBD1 matching over 7 bases. The CDR3 extends over 12 amino acids. With 8 bases clipped from V and 11 bases from J, the junction kept 11 bases outside the gene matches. Looked up from germline, CDR1 is KGHSH and CDR2 is LQKENI. The CDR3 here is CASGDRDSEAFF. The CDR3, as DNA: TGTGCCAGCGGCGACCGGGACAGCGAGGCTTTCTTT.

The gene calls are TRBV14 and TRBJ1-1, with D unresolved. The germline gives CDR1 SGHDN, CDR2 FVKESK. V shed 2 bases and J shed 2 bases, with 9 bases lying between them. The CDR3 has 14 amino acids. The CDR3 DNA follows: TGTGCCAGCAGCCAATTTAGAGGTAACACTGAAGCTTTCTTT. This encodes CASSQFRGNTEAFF.

The CDR3 here is CASSFGQGDIATEAFF. The CDR3 coding sequence is TGCGCCAGCAGCTTCGGACAGGGGGATATCGCCACTGAAGCTTTCTTT. V and J are TRBV5-1 and TRBJ1-1; 10 positions match TRBD1. The CDR3 length is 16 residues. Looked up from germline, CDR1 is SGHRS and CDR2 is YFSETQ. J gave up 4 bases and V 2 bases, and 8 bases lay outside the gene matches.

This rearrangement joins TRBV4-1 to TRBJ1-3; D is ambiguous. The CDR3 is 14 amino acids. Trimming stripped 2 bases from V and 0 bases from J, with 5 bases between. Germline V lookup: CDR1 MGHRA, CDR2 YSYEKL. This CDR3 is CASSQPSSGNTIYF. For the CDR3, the DNA is TGCGCCAGCAGCCAACCCTCCTCTGGAAACACCATATATTTT.

V usage is TRBV7-3 and J usage is TRBJ2-1; the match to TRBD2 covers 11 bases. With 3 bases clipped from V and 13 bases from J, the junction kept 14 bases outside the gene matches. CDR1 and CDR2 (germline): SGHTA, FQGTGA. This CDR3 region has 16 residues. The CDR3 loop reads CASSFQSGTSGGKQFF. The CDR3 DNA follows: TGTGCCAGCAGCTTCCAATCCGGGACTAGCGGCGGTAAACAGTTCTTC.

This clone was observed once. The chain links TRBV3-1 (or the pseudogene TRBV3-2) to TRBJ1-1; no reliable D call. The CDR3 has 13 residues. The V and J ends lost 0 bases and 6 bases respectively, with 8 bases between them. Germline values: CDR1 LGHDT, CDR2 YNNKEL (reference sequence). In DNA, the CDR3 is TGTGCCAGCAGCCAAGACTTTCGTCCTGAAGCTTTCTTT. Amino acids: CASSQDFRPEAFF.

Note on this clone: This sample also contains other DNA sequences that code for the same CDR3. This chain joins TRBV5-1 and TRBJ1-5; D remains ambiguous. The CDR3 has 13 residues. In germline, CDR1 is SGHRS, CDR2 YFSETQ. The ends were cut back, 0 bases at V and 6 bases at J, with 7 bases in the middle. The CDR3 sequence is CASSLDPGQPQHF. In DNA form, the CDR3 reads TGCGCCAGCAGCTTGGATCCAGGTCAGCCCCAGCATTTT.

This chain joins TRBV5-1 and TRBJ1-1, with TRBD1 matching 10 bases. The CDR3 contains 15 residues. After removal of 4 bases from V and 4 bases from J, the junction contained 7 bases not matched to a gene. Germline V lookup: CDR1 SGHRS, CDR2 YFSETQ. The CDR3 DNA reads as TGCGCCAGCAGCGCCTTGACAGGGGGCGGCACTGAAGCTTTCTTT. Translating gives CASSALTGGGTEAFF. Full variable domain (remainder filled in from reference TRBV5-1 and TRBJ1-1): KAGVTQTPRYLIKTRGQQVTLSCSPISGHRSVSWYQQTPGQGLQFLFEYFSETQRNKGNFPGRFSGRQFSNSRSEMNVSTLELGDSALYLCASSALTGGGTEAFFGQGTRLTVV.

The rearrangement joins TRBV5-1 to TRBJ2-7; TRBD1 aligns across 9 bases. V lost 4 bases and J lost 5; bases outside the gene matches: 10. Germline V gene data show CDR1 as SGHRS and CDR2 as YFSETQ. CDR3 length: 15 residues. The CDR3 coding sequence is TGCGCCAGCAGCCTAAAGACAGGGGGGACCAACGAGCAGTACTTC. It encodes CASSLKTGGTNEQYF.

The chain uses TRBV6-5 and TRBJ1-4, with unresolved D. Germline CDR1 reads MNHEY; CDR2 reads SVGAGI. Trimming took 8 bases from V and 7 from J, leaving 8 bases between them. This CDR3 region has 11 residues. CDR3 nucleotides: TGTGCCAGCGCCCGAGGTGAAAAACTGTTTTTT. Amino acid sequence: CASARGEKLFF.

The chain uses TRBV6-6 and TRBJ1-2; TRBD1 matches at 7 bases. The V segment lost 6 bases and the J segment 7 bases; nucleotides outside the gene matches: 5. Germline loops: CDR1 MNHNY, CDR2 SVGAGI (reference sequence). This CDR3 comprises 12 residues. The chain's CDR3 is CASRLTGSGYTF. CDR3 DNA: TGTGCCAGCAGATTGACAGGGTCTGGCTACACCTTC.

This clone was seen once. The CDR3 reads CASSPSGISSYEQYF. In nucleotides, the CDR3 is TGTGCCAGCAGTCCCAGCGGGATTAGCTCCTACGAGCAGTACTTC. The chain has TRBV6-5 and TRBJ2-7; 7 positions agree with TRBD2. Germline values: CDR1 MNHEY, CDR2 SVGAGI. With V trimmed by 5 bases and J by 0 bases, 7 bases remained unmatched. This CDR3 region has 15 residues.

The genes are TRBV19 and TRBJ2-7; a possible D gene is TRBD2 (7 bases). V lost 5 bases, J lost 6 bases, and 17 bases lay in between. Germline lookup yields CDR1 LNHDA and CDR2 SQIVND (reference sequence). The CDR3 spans 14 residues. CDR3 amino acids: CASSPSGTKGEQYF. The CDR3 coding sequence is TGTGCCAGTAGTCCCAGCGGGACAAAGGGCGAGCAGTACTTC.

V gene TRBV11-3 combines with J gene TRBJ1-1; maybe TRBD1 (6 bases). Germline CDR1 is SGHNT and CDR2 is YENEEA. The CDR3 is made up of 11 amino acids. V dropped 7 bases and J dropped 7 bases, with 10 bases sitting between them. The CDR3 region has the DNA TGTGCCAGCAAGGGAGGGGGTGAAGCTTTCTTT. It translates to CASKGGGEAFF.